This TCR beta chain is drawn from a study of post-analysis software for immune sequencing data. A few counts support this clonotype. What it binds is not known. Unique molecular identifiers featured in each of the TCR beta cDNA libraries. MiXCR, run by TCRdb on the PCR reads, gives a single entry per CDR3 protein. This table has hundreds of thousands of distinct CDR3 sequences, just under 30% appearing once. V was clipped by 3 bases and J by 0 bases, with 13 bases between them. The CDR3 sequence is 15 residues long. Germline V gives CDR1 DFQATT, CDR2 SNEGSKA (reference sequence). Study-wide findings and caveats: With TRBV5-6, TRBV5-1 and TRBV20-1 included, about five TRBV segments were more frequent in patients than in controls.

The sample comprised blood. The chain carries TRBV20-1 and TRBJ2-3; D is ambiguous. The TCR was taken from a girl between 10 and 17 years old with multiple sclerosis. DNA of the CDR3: TGCAGTGCTAGGGCGCGTAGGGTTAGCACAGATACGCAGTATTTT. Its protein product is CSARARRVSTDTQYF.